Following are 10 T cell receptor beta chains from one sample sequenced in a study of blood T cell repertoires in COVID-19. TCRdb keeps only in-frame clones here, not all; method: immunoSEQ multiplex PCR. The profile covers 500,000 to 600,000 clones, with about 89% appearing a single time and roughly 8% taken by the ten largest. The sample comprised peripheral blood. These receptors all come from a woman between 45 and 60 years old with COVID-19, enrolled during active disease.

This clone was found once. The chain combines TRBV2 with TRBJ1-2, with a possible D match to TRBD1 (6 bases). CDR3 length equals 15 residues. From germline, CDR1 is SNHLY and CDR2 FYNNEI. Trimming removed 5 bases from V and 8 bases from J, with 21 bases in between. Written as DNA, the CDR3 is TGTGCCAGCAGTCCCCGCCCTCAAGGGACATGGGGCTACACCTTC. It yields the protein CASSPRPQGTWGYTF.

CDR3 nucleotides: TGTGCCAGCAGCTTCGGTGAAAAACTGTTTTTT. Translating it yields CASSFGEKLFF. The rearrangement uses TRBV7-9 and TRBJ1-4; D is unresolved. This CDR3 comprises 11 residues. Trimming left V 3 bases short and J 7 bases short, with 3 bases between. Germline CDR1 reads SEHNR; CDR2 reads FQNEAQ (reference sequence).

This clone was seen only once. This chain connects TRBV4-1 to TRBJ2-7, with D possibly TRBD2 on 6 matching bases. V was cut by 2 bases and J by 6 bases, with 14 bases left in between. CDR1 and CDR2 (germline): MGHRA, YSYEKL. This CDR3 region has 14 residues. CDR3: CASSQPLRRGEQYF. DNA of the CDR3: TGCGCCAGCAGCCAACCTTTACGGCGGGGCGAGCAGTACTTC.

The V call is TRBV7-3, the J call TRBJ1-1; 7 bases map to TRBD1. Germline V gene lookup returns CDR1 SGHTA and CDR2 FQGTGA. The ends lost 5 bases at V and 4 bases at J; junction bases unmatched: 13. This CDR3 comprises 16 residues. For the CDR3, the DNA is TGTGCCAGCAGCCCAACCCCTAGGGGGCTGAGCACTGAAGCTTTCTTT. Its translation is CASSPTPRGLSTEAFF.

The chain combines TRBV3-1 (or the pseudogene TRBV3-2) with TRBJ2-7, with TRBD1 identical over 7 bases. The junction had 4 bases not matched to a gene; V was cut back by 4 bases and J by 4 bases. Germline CDR1 LGHDT, CDR2 YNNKEL (reference sequence). The length of the CDR3 is 13 residues. CDR3 DNA sequence: TGTGCCAGCAGCCGGGGGACAGTTTACGAGCAGTACTTC. Amino acid sequence: CASSRGTVYEQYF.

The chain has TRBV11-2 and TRBJ2-2, with D possibly being TRBD1 (5 bases). The V gene lost 6 bases and the J gene lost 8 bases, with 16 bases spanning the gap. The CDR3 covers 14 residues. CDR1 SGHAT and CDR2 FQNNGV come from the germline V gene. The CDR3 protein is CASSFTRTGGELFF. Here the CDR3 DNA reads TGTGCCAGCAGTTTCACCCGAACAGGAGGGGAGCTGTTTTTT.

The CDR3 DNA sequence: TGCGCCAGCAGCTCCGGACTAGCGGGAACGAACACCGGGGAGCTGTTTTTT. It encodes CASSSGLAGTNTGELFF. This chain links TRBV5-1 with TRBJ2-2; 12 bases match TRBD2. This CDR3 has 17 residues. After removal of 3 bases from V and 0 bases from J, the junction contained 3 bases not matched to a gene. CDR1 SGHRS and CDR2 YFSETQ come from the germline V gene.

V and J are TRBV6-5 and TRBJ1-2, with a possible D match to TRBD1 (5 bases). The V gene's germline CDR1 is MNHEY and CDR2 SVGAGI. The CDR3 consists of 15 residues. The V end lost 10 bases, the J end lost 4 bases, and 22 bases lay between the germline ends. CDR3 sequence (DNA): TGTGCCACCCAAGAAACGGGACTATTCAGCTATGGCTACACCTTC. Translation gives CATQETGLFSYGYTF.

CDR3 sequence: CASSLGSGGPTYF. In DNA form, the CDR3 reads TGTGCCAGCAGCTTAGGTAGCGGGGGGCCGACGTACTTC. This chain joins TRBV11-2 and TRBJ2-7, with 10 bases identical to TRBD2. The CDR3 runs to 13 residues. V dropped 1 base and J dropped 12; count of bases not matched to a gene: 6. Germline V gene data show CDR1 as SGHAT and CDR2 as FQNNGV.

In its sample, this clone was seen a few times. The V gene is TRBV3-1 (or the pseudogene TRBV3-2), the J gene TRBJ1-5; the match to TRBD1 covers 7 bases. The V and J ends lost 4 bases and 9 bases, in that order; junction bases with no gene match: 9. CDR1 is LGHDT, CDR2 YNNKEL, per germline (reference sequence). This CDR3 is built from 14 residues. The CDR3 loop reads CASSPGDSAGPQHF. For the CDR3, the DNA is TGTGCCAGCAGCCCAGGGGACAGTGCCGGGCCCCAGCATTTT.